What follows is one TCR beta chain and its context. Its antigen is unidentified. The data derive from a study of vaccination effects on CD4 cells after COVID-19. Study at large: It was with approximately 10 IU/ml IL-2 and around 9.9 ug/ml peptides that 1.8 million or so PBMC per well were cultured.

Germline loops: CDR1 WNHNN, CDR2 SYGVQD (reference sequence). CDR3 length: 14 residues. The V gene lost 0 bases and the J gene lost 1 base, with 6 bases spanning the gap. Libraries were prepared by immunoSEQ multiplex PCR; TCRdb keeps only in-frame clonotypes and omits some of them. The table lists tens of thousands of clones, roughly 75% of them singletons. Scientists isolated CD4+ T cells after an approximately ten-day culture period ended. Participants were vaccinated with two doses of either the BNT162b2 or mRNA-1273 vaccine. The authors replaced half the medium with IL-2 medium on days 3 and 7. Findings of the study overall: Recruitment yielded few convalescent patients, and the study had no early post-infection timepoints. At late timepoints after vaccination, vaccine- and infection-induced clones shrank markedly.

The chain couples TRBV10-1 to TRBJ1-1; no firm D call. Material: CD4+ T cells from PBMCs cultured without peptide, obtained after COVID-19 vaccination. This receptor was identified in a human donor who received a COVID-19 vaccine. In DNA, the CDR3 is TGCGCCAGCAGTGAGTCAGGCCCGAACACTGAAGCTTTCTTT. Its translation: CASSESGPNTEAFF.